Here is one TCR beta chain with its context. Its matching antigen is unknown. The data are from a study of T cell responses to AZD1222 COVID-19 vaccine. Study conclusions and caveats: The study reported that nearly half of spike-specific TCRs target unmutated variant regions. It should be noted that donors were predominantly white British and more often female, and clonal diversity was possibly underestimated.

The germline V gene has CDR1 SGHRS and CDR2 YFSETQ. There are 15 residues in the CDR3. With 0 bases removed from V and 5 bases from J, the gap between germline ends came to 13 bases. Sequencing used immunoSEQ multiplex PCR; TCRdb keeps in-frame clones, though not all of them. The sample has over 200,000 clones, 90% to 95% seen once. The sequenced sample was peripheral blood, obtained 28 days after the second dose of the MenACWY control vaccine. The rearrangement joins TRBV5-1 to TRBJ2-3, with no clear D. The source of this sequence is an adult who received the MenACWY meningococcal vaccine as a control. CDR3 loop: CASSLALGQIDTQYF. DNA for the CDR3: TGCGCCAGCAGCTTGGCTCTAGGGCAGATAGATACGCAGTATTTT.